This T cell receptor (beta chain) stems from a study of CD8+ T cells in alopecia areata. As regards this clone: As yet, its antigen is unknown.

Treatment in this sample: oral pan-JAK inhibitor, 5-10 mg twice daily. It was cDNA, reverse transcribed from extracted RNA, that served as the sequencing template. The repertoire was sequenced with immunoSEQ multiplex PCR; TCRdb's copy has only in-frame clones and lacks some. Of around 170,000 clones listed, 51% are singletons. Study results and caveats: Resident alphabeta T cells of normal skin are also sequenced in scalp samples. Sharing of TCR sequences between patients (possibly for HLA-related reasons) was less clear than in mice. Scalp clonality and expanded CD8+ clones among the top 100 showed significant decreases with tofacitinib. There were many expanded lesional clones persisting in scalp and blood during tofacitinib.

Trimming cost V 0 bases and J 4 bases; bases outside gene matches: 8. The CDR3 length is 18 residues. Germline V gives CDR1 SGDLS, CDR2 YYNGEE. The chain is built from TRBV9 and TRBJ2-3; TRBD2 aligns across 13 bases. This sequence was found in a human donor with alopecia areata. The sample was CD8+ T cells sorted from blood, taken at approximately week 52, from a patient treated with tofacitinib. The CDR3 nucleotides read TGTGCCAGCAGCGTAGATCGGACTAGCGGGGGAAAGGCAGATACGCAGTATTTT. This translates into CASSVDRTSGGKADTQYF.